This is a list of T cell receptor beta chains from one sample in a study of T cells in Graves' hyperthyroidism and ophthalmopathy. TCRdb re-called the multiplex PCR reads with MiXCR, one entry per CDR3 protein. The sample lists 750,000 to 950,000 distinct CDR3 sequences; 38% were seen once. The source material was blood. These receptors came from a man between 18 and 35 years old with Graves' hyperthyroidism. The CDR3 runs from the conserved cysteine through the conserved F or W. Each record gives: clone size, V gene, D gene, J gene, CDR3 protein, CDR3 DNA. D genes are given only for firm matches. Some rows have no size entry. The others give once, few or many, or a class for an expanded clone.

size: .; V: TRBV7-2; D: .; J: TRBJ2-7; CDR3: CASNPGARSYEQYF; DNA: TGTGCCAGCAACCCGGGGGCCAGAAGCTACGAGCAGTACTTC
size: .; V: TRBV7-9; D: TRBD1; J: TRBJ2-7; CDR3: CASSPGQGTHEQYF; DNA: TGTGCCAGCAGTCCGGGACAGGGAACACACGAGCAGTACTTC
size: .; V: TRBV20-1; D: TRBD1; J: TRBJ1-1; CDR3: CSASWDWGQTEAFF; DNA: TGCAGTGCTAGTTGGGACTGGGGACAGACTGAAGCTTTCTTT
size: few; V: TRBV19; D: .; J: TRBJ2-3; CDR3: CASSRRDTSTDTQYF; DNA: TGTGCCAGTAGTCGGCGGGACACAAGCACAGATACGCAGTATTTT
size: few; V: TRBV6-6; D: .; J: TRBJ1-1; CDR3: CASSYSSGYTEAFF; DNA: TGTGCCAGCAGTTACTCATCGGGATACACTGAAGCTTTCTTT
size: many; V: TRBV19; D: TRBD1; J: TRBJ1-2; CDR3: CASSMGKDRASYGYTF; DNA: TGTGCCAGTAGTATGGGGAAAGACAGGGCTTCCTATGGCTACACCTTC
size: .; V: TRBV15; D: TRBD1; J: TRBJ1-5; CDR3: CATSSPGTGEGYQPQHF; DNA: TGTGCCACCAGCAGCCCCGGAACAGGGGAGGGATATCAGCCCCAGCATTTT
size: once; V: TRBV10-3; D: .; J: TRBJ2-7; CDR3: CVSSYSDFYEQYF; DNA: TGTGTCAGCAGTTACTCGGACTTCTACGAGCAGTACTTC
size: many; V: TRBV25-1; D: TRBD1; J: TRBJ1-2; CDR3: CASSAAGTGFVIDGYTF; DNA: TGTGCCAGCAGTGCGGCCGGGACAGGGTTCGTCATAGATGGCTACACCTTC
size: few; V: TRBV10-3; D: TRBD1; J: TRBJ2-7; CDR3: CAISGVPTGGYEQYF; DNA: TGTGCCATCAGTGGGGTACCGACAGGGGGATACGAGCAGTACTTC
size: many; V: TRBV2; D: .; J: TRBJ1-4; CDR3: CASSRSTNEKLFF; DNA: TGTGCCAGCAGTCGATCAACTAATGAAAAACTGTTTTTT
size: .; V: TRBV4-2; D: TRBD1; J: TRBJ1-2; CDR3: CASSQGTGGGGYTF; DNA: TGTGCCAGCAGCCAAGGGACAGGAGGCGGTGGCTACACCTTC
size: .; V: TRBV20-1; D: .; J: TRBJ2-7; CDR3: CSARWDRSYEQYF; DNA: TGCAGTGCCCGGTGGGACCGCTCCTACGAGCAGTACTTC
size: many; V: TRBV9; D: .; J: TRBJ2-7; CDR3: CASSVGGRDEQYF; DNA: TGTGCCAGCAGCGTAGGGGGCAGGGACGAGCAGTACTTC
size: many; V: TRBV7-6; D: .; J: TRBJ1-1; CDR3: CASSLEKNTEAFF; DNA: TGTGCCAGCAGCTTGGAGAAGAACACTGAAGCTTTCTTT
size: .; V: TRBV4-3; D: .; J: TRBJ2-7; CDR3: CASSQEGGVYEQYF; DNA: TGCGCCAGCAGCCAAGAAGGCGGGGTCTACGAGCAGTACTTC
size: many; V: TRBV20-1; D: .; J: TRBJ2-7; CDR3: CSARGGGATLEQYF; DNA: TGCAGTGCTAGGGGAGGGGGAGCCACCCTCGAGCAGTACTTC
size: few; V: TRBV9; D: .; J: TRBJ1-1; CDR3: CASSLGLGAEAFF; DNA: TGTGCCAGCAGCTTGGGGCTGGGGGCTGAAGCTTTCTTT
size: many; V: TRBV10-3; D: TRBD1; J: TRBJ1-6; CDR3: CATGTGDSPLHF; DNA: TGTGCCACCGGGACAGGGGATTCACCCCTCCACTTT
size: .; V: TRBV19; D: TRBD1; J: TRBJ1-4; CDR3: CASSITGGAAEKLFF; DNA: TGTGCCAGTAGTATCACAGGGGGCGCGGCCGAAAAACTGTTTTTT
size: many; V: TRBV15; D: .; J: TRBJ2-7; CDR3: CATALTRESYEQYF; DNA: TGTGCCACGGCGTTGACCCGGGAGAGCTACGAGCAGTACTTC
size: .; V: TRBV9; D: .; J: TRBJ1-2; CDR3: CASSPAGIDYGYTF; DNA: TGTGCCAGCAGCCCCGCCGGGATTGACTATGGCTACACCTTC
size: many; V: TRBV12-3/TRBV12-4; D: .; J: TRBJ1-1; CDR3: CASSFTTEAFF; DNA: TGTGCCAGCAGTTTTACCACTGAAGCTTTCTTT
size: many; V: TRBV10-3; D: .; J: TRBJ1-1; CDR3: CAISLGLNTEAFF; DNA: TGTGCCATCAGTTTGGGTCTGAACACTGAAGCTTTCTTT
size: .; V: TRBV10-3; D: .; J: TRBJ1-5; CDR3: CASGGRGSGQPQHF; DNA: TGTGCCAGCGGAGGACGTGGGTCCGGTCAGCCCCAGCATTTT
size: .; V: TRBV5-1; D: .; J: TRBJ2-5; CDR3: CASSLGDGGAQYF; DNA: TGCGCCAGCAGCTTGGGAGACGGTGGAGCCCAGTACTTC
size: .; V: TRBV5-6; D: .; J: TRBJ2-5; CDR3: CASSASPGTETQYF; DNA: TGTGCCAGCAGCGCGAGCCCTGGAACGGAGACCCAGTACTTC
size: .; V: TRBV9; D: .; J: TRBJ2-2; CDR3: CASRGFSVAGEMFF; DNA: TGTGCCAGCAGGGGGTTTTCGGTGGCCGGGGAGATGTTTTTT
size: .; V: TRBV7-2; D: .; J: TRBJ1-5; CDR3: CASSLRGGRYSNQPQHF; DNA: TGTGCCAGCAGCTTACGGGGGGGCCGATATAGCAATCAGCCCCAGCATTTT
size: many; V: TRBV7-9; D: .; J: TRBJ2-2; CDR3: CASSLDSVTGELFF; DNA: TGTGCCAGCAGCTTAGACTCAGTCACCGGGGAGCTGTTTTTT
size: many; V: TRBV10-3; D: TRBD1; J: TRBJ1-2; CDR3: CAINRGEPPYGYTF; DNA: TGTGCCATCAACAGGGGTGAGCCTCCCTATGGCTACACCTTC
size: many; V: TRBV7-9; D: .; J: TRBJ2-5; CDR3: CASRSTEQETQYF; DNA: TGTGCCAGCAGATCGACAGAGCAAGAGACCCAGTACTTC
size: .; V: TRBV11-2; D: .; J: TRBJ2-5; CDR3: CATSLRSSPRETQYF; DNA: TGTGCCACCTCCCTACGCAGCTCCCCTCGAGAGACCCAGTACTTC
size: .; V: TRBV5-1; D: TRBD1; J: TRBJ1-4; CDR3: CASSFDRGSTNEKLFF; DNA: TGCGCCAGCAGCTTCGACAGGGGATCAACTAATGAAAAACTGTTTTTT
size: few; V: TRBV12-3/TRBV12-4; D: .; J: TRBJ2-5; CDR3: CASSFGLPETQYF; DNA: TGTGCCAGCAGTTTCGGGCTGCCAGAGACCCAGTACTTC
size: .; V: TRBV7-2; D: .; J: TRBJ1-6; CDR3: CASSSVAGGSPLHF; DNA: TGTGCCAGCAGCTCAGTCGCGGGCGGTTCACCCCTCCACTTT
size: many; V: TRBV7-9; D: TRBD2; J: TRBJ2-7; CDR3: CASSSGLATSEQYF; DNA: TGTGCCAGCAGCTCCGGACTAGCGACATCCGAGCAGTACTTC
size: many; V: TRBV20-1; D: TRBD1; J: TRBJ1-5; CDR3: CSARDGTGHQPQHF; DNA: TGCAGTGCTAGAGATGGGACAGGGCATCAGCCCCAGCATTTT
size: .; V: TRBV29-1; D: TRBD1; J: TRBJ2-7; CDR3: CSGGTGGLYEQYF; DNA: TGCAGCGGTGGGACAGGGGGTCTCTACGAGCAGTACTTC
size: many; V: TRBV29-1; D: .; J: TRBJ2-2; CDR3: CSVLDRDNTGELFF; DNA: TGCAGCGTTTTGGACCGTGACAACACCGGGGAGCTGTTTTTT
size: .; V: TRBV7-9; D: .; J: TRBJ2-7; CDR3: CAIPGERGTYEQYF; DNA: TGTGCCATCCCAGGGGAGCGGGGTACCTACGAGCAGTACTTC
size: .; V: TRBV10-3; D: TRBD2; J: TRBJ2-3; CDR3: CAISAGASGEQGTQYF; DNA: TGTGCCATCAGTGCGGGGGCTAGCGGGGAGCAGGGTACGCAGTATTTT
size: once; V: TRBV9; D: .; J: TRBJ1-4; CDR3: CASSPGPPPVEKLFF; DNA: TGTGCCAGCAGTCCCGGGCCTCCCCCTGTGGAGAAACTGTTTTTT
size: .; V: TRBV15; D: TRBD1; J: TRBJ1-1; CDR3: CATSSQTGTEAFF; DNA: TGTGCCACCAGCTCCCAGACAGGGACTGAAGCTTTCTTT
size: few; V: TRBV9; D: .; J: TRBJ1-2; CDR3: CASSVDRSHGYTF; DNA: TGTGCCAGCAGCGTAGATAGATCGCATGGCTACACCTTC
size: .; V: TRBV7-2; D: .; J: TRBJ1-5; CDR3: CASSLLSFGGQPQHF; DNA: TGTGCCAGCAGCCTTCTATCCTTCGGGGGCCAGCCCCAGCATTTT
size: many; V: TRBV2; D: .; J: TRBJ1-4; CDR3: CASSDEDAENEKLFF; DNA: TGTGCCAGCAGTGACGAGGACGCTGAAAATGAAAAACTGTTTTTT
size: .; V: TRBV29-1; D: .; J: TRBJ2-5; CDR3: CSVLRQTEETQYF; DNA: TGCAGCGTTCTACGACAGACCGAAGAGACCCAGTACTTC
size: many; V: TRBV15; D: .; J: TRBJ2-5; CDR3: CATSFRRPGTQYF; DNA: TGTGCCACCAGCTTCCGACGGCCAGGGACCCAGTACTTC
size: .; V: TRBV7-9; D: .; J: TRBJ1-5; CDR3: CASSVGRVDEQPQHF; DNA: TGTGCCAGCAGCGTGGGCAGGGTGGACGAGCAGCCCCAGCATTTT
size: .; V: TRBV7-3; D: .; J: TRBJ1-2; CDR3: CASSLGPSYGHTF; DNA: TGTGCCAGCAGCTTAGGCCCCTCGTATGGCCACACCTTC
size: .; V: TRBV12-3/TRBV12-4; D: .; J: TRBJ2-6; CDR3: CASSLMMSGANVLTF; DNA: TGTGCCAGCAGTTTAATGATGTCGGGGGCCAACGTCCTGACTTTC
size: once; V: TRBV29-1; D: .; J: TRBJ2-7; CDR3: CSVELAESPYEQYF; DNA: TGCAGCGTTGAACTCGCGGAGTCCCCCTACGAGCAGTACTTC
size: .; V: TRBV5-1; D: .; J: TRBJ2-5; CDR3: CASTPGTQIQETQYF; DNA: TGCGCCAGCACCCCCGGGACCCAGATCCAGGAGACCCAGTACTTC
size: few; V: TRBV9; D: TRBD1; J: TRBJ1-1; CDR3: CASSVGRGQGGMNTEAFF; DNA: TGTGCCAGCAGCGTAGGCCGAGGACAGGGGGGGATGAACACTGAAGCTTTCTTT
size: many; V: TRBV29-1; D: TRBD1; J: TRBJ2-7; CDR3: CSVSTGFEQYF; DNA: TGCAGCGTATCGACAGGGTTCGAGCAGTACTTC
size: many; V: TRBV29-1; D: .; J: TRBJ2-7; CDR3: CSVEAGDNYEQYF; DNA: TGCAGCGTTGAAGCGGGAGATAACTACGAGCAGTACTTC
size: .; V: TRBV5-1; D: .; J: TRBJ2-7; CDR3: CASSATDPVRVEQYF; DNA: TGCGCCAGCAGCGCGACGGACCCGGTGAGGGTCGAGCAGTACTTC
size: many; V: TRBV7-9; D: .; J: TRBJ2-7; CDR3: CASRPTRSYEQYF; DNA: TGTGCCAGCAGGCCTACTAGAAGCTACGAGCAGTACTTC
size: .; V: TRBV29-1; D: .; J: TRBJ2-7; CDR3: CSVETAFEQYF; DNA: TGCAGCGTGGAGACAGCTTTCGAGCAGTACTTC